This T cell receptor beta chain came from a study of blood T cell repertoires in COVID-19. Study in general: The study drew acute and convalescent COVID-19 samples from the United States, Italy and Spain. The analysed material was cDNA or gDNA that came from T cells, B-cell-depleted T cells, or PBMCs.

Only in-frame clones appear in the TCRdb table, and some are missing; sequencing was by immunoSEQ multiplex PCR. The sample contains fewer than 250,000 clones, roughly 80% of which appear only once. Regarding this clone: This sample includes further DNA sequences coding for the same CDR3.

This CDR3 is built from 13 residues. The V gene end was trimmed by 3 bases and the J gene end by 4 bases; junction bases not matched to a gene: 2. The V gene's germline CDR1 is KGHSH and CDR2 LQKENI. Individuals aged about 18 to 89 years were recruited from 24 US areas. Clinical history as reported by participants underpinned cohort assignment. This receptor was taken from a man aged 55 to 70 who had recovered from COVID-19. This sequence joins TRBV18 and TRBJ2-7; 8 bases map to TRBD2. The sample taken for sequencing was PBMCs or T cells enriched from blood (not recorded which). The CDR3 DNA follows: TGTGCCAGCTCACCTTCGGGAGGGTACGAGCAGTACTTC. Residues: CASSPSGGYEQYF.